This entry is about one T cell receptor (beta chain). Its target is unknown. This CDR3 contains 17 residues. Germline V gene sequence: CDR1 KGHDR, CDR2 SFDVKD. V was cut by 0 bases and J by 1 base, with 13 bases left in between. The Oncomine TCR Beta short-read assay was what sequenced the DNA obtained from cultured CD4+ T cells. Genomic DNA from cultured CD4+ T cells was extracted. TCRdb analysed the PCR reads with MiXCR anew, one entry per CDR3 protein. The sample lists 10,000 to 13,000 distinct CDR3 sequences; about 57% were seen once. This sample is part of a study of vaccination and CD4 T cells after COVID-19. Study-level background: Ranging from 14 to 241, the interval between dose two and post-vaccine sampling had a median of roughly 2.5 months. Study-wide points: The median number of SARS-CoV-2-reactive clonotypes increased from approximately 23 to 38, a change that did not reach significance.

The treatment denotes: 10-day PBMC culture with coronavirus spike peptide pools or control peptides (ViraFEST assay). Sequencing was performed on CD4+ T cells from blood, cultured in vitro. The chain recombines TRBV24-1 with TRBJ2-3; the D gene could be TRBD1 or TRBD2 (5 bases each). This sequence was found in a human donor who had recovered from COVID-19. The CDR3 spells CATSDLDRGTGTDTQYF. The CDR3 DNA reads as TGTGCCACCAGTGATTTGGATCGGGGCACGGGCACAGATACGCAGTATTTT.